Listed here are 21 T cell receptor beta chains from one sample, sequenced in a study of OX40 agonist ivuxolimab in advanced cancers. Libraries were prepared by immunoSEQ multiplex PCR; TCRdb keeps only in-frame clonotypes and omits some of them. The sample comprises 75,000 to 95,000 clones, roughly 90% of which are singletons, and more than 8% rests with the top ten. The sample in question was CD4+ or CD8+ T cells sorted from blood, obtained in a trial of the OX40 agonist ivuxolimab. These receptors originate from an adult with an advanced solid tumor such as melanoma, head and neck, liver or kidney cancer.

The chain links TRBV6-6 to TRBJ1-2; no clear D. Germline CDR1 reads MNHNY; CDR2 reads SVGAGI (reference sequence). The CDR3 covers 15 residues. The V end lost 4 bases, the J end lost 0 bases, and 12 bases lay between the germline ends. In DNA, the CDR3 is TGTGCCAGCAGTTCCACTAGGCTAGCTAACTATGGCTACACCTTC. It codes for CASSSTRLANYGYTF.

The rearrangement joins TRBV29-1 to TRBJ2-7; 9 bases align to TRBD1. This CDR3 region has 14 residues. Germline V gene sequence: CDR1 SQVTM, CDR2 ANQGSEA. V dropped 7 bases and J dropped 2; count of bases not matched to a gene: 9. DNA for the CDR3: TGCAGCGCGCAGTCGGACAGGGGCACCTACGAGCAGTACTTC. Its protein is CSAQSDRGTYEQYF.

The gene calls are TRBV13 and TRBJ2-7, with 7 bases lining up with TRBD1. V trimming: 5 bases; J trimming: 7 bases; junction bases outside the gene matches: 14. Germline CDR1 PRHDT, CDR2 FYEKMQ (reference sequence). This CDR3 has 15 amino acids. The DNA of the CDR3 is TGTGCCAGCAGCCCCCGGACAGGCGCGAGTGCGGAGCAGTACTTC. Its protein product is CASSPRTGASAEQYF.

This sequence joins TRBV27 and TRBJ1-2, with 7 bases aligning to TRBD1. Per germline, CDR1 MNHEY and CDR2 SMNVEV (reference sequence). The length of the CDR3 is 14 residues. The V gene end was trimmed by 2 bases and the J gene end by 8 bases; junction bases not matched to a gene: 8. As DNA, the CDR3 is TGTGCCAGCAGTTTAAGAGAGGGGGCGCGGGGCTACACCTTC. Protein: CASSLREGARGYTF.

The chain recombines TRBV6-6 with TRBJ2-1; tentatively, D is TRBD1 or TRBD2 (6 bases each). The CDR3 runs 15 residues. Deletions cut 2 bases from V and 7 bases from J, with 15 bases between. Germline V gene lookup returns CDR1 MNHNY and CDR2 SVGAGI (reference sequence). CDR3 bases: TGTGCCAGCAGTTACCCCAGGGGCGCGGGAAATGAGCAGTTCTTC. It codes for CASSYPRGAGNEQFF.

This chain uses TRBV5-1 with TRBJ2-3, with 8 positions matching TRBD1. This CDR3 region has 14 residues. Germline CDR1 and CDR2: SGHRS and YFSETQ. V shed 2 bases, J shed 4 bases, and the junction held 3 bases outside the gene matches. The chain's CDR3 is CASSFAGGADTQYF. In DNA, the CDR3 is TGCGCCAGCAGCTTCGCAGGGGGCGCAGATACGCAGTATTTT.

This clone was observed a single time. V is TRBV28 and J is TRBJ1-5; no reliable D call. CDR1 and CDR2 from the germline V gene are MDHEN and SYDVKM. The V end lost 2 bases, the J end lost 9 bases, and 14 bases lay between the germline ends. The length of the CDR3 is 14 residues. The CDR3 is CASSLRTPRWPQHF. The CDR3 DNA follows: TGTGCCAGCAGTTTAAGGACGCCCCGGTGGCCCCAGCATTTT. The variable domain in full, with the rest retrieved from reference TRBV28 and TRBJ1-5, is DVKVTQSSRYLVKRTGEKVFLECVQDMDHENMFWYRQDPGLGLRLIYFSYDVKMKEKGDIPEGYSVSREKKERFSLILESASTNQTSMYLCASSLRTPRWPQHFGDGTRLSIL.

This sequence joins TRBV6-1 and TRBJ2-2; 9 bases align to TRBD1. The CDR3 spans 14 residues. V shed 9 bases, J shed 3 bases, and the junction held 5 bases outside the gene matches. Germline V lookup: CDR1 MNHNS, CDR2 SASEGT. The CDR3 sequence: CASTGGVDTGELFF. CDR3 sequence (DNA): TGTGCCAGTACAGGGGGCGTGGACACCGGGGAGCTGTTTTTT.

The V and J genes are TRBV4-2 and TRBJ2-5; the match to TRBD2 covers 12 bases. CDR1 and CDR2 (germline): LGHNA, YNFKEQ. The length of the CDR3 is 17 residues. Trimming removed 3 bases from V and 1 base from J; junction bases left unmatched: 6. The CDR3 region is CASSQDPGLAGQETQYF. As DNA, the CDR3 is TGTGCCAGCAGCCAGGATCCGGGACTAGCGGGCCAAGAGACCCAGTACTTC.

This clone was seen a handful of times. The J gene is TRBJ2-7, the V gene TRBV28; 7 bases agree with TRBD2. Germline lookup yields CDR1 MDHEN and CDR2 SYDVKM. Unmatched junction bases numbered 7, after V lost 7 bases and J lost 1 base. CDR3 length equals 14 residues. The CDR3 reads CASTDLAESYEQYF. The CDR3 DNA follows: TGTGCCAGCACCGATCTAGCGGAATCCTACGAGCAGTACTTC.

The gene calls are TRBV5-6 and TRBJ1-2; TRBD1 agrees at 10 bases. Trimming took 1 base from V and 8 from J; bases not matched to a gene: 8. There are 15 residues in the CDR3. The V gene's germline CDR1 is SGHDT and CDR2 YYEEEE. CDR3 nucleotides: TGTGCCAGCAGCTTGTTGGGACAGGGGAAAAAGGGCTACACCTTC. Encoded protein: CASSLLGQGKKGYTF.

The chain combines TRBV25-1 with TRBJ2-3; maybe TRBD2 (6 bases). Germline V gene sequence: CDR1 MGHDK, CDR2 SYGVNS. V shed 5 bases and J shed 4 bases, with 16 bases lying between them. CDR3 length: 15 residues. The CDR3 region is CASSSTREWADTQYF. CDR3 DNA sequence: TGTGCCAGCAGTTCCACCCGGGAGTGGGCAGATACGCAGTATTTT.

The chain recombines TRBV4-1 with TRBJ2-3; the D call may be TRBD1 or TRBD2 (6 bases each). Germline CDR1 is MGHRA and CDR2 is YSYEKL. V dropped 4 bases and J dropped 3 bases, with 23 bases sitting between them. CDR3 length: 18 amino acids. The CDR3 DNA sequence: TGCGCCAGCAGCCGTGGAGGTTGGGGGGCCGAGGTAACAGATACGCAGTATTTT. Protein sequence: CASSRGGWGAEVTDTQYF.

V and J are TRBV5-1 and TRBJ1-1; 7 bases are a match to TRBD1. The V gene end was trimmed by 4 bases and the J gene end by 4 bases; junction bases not matched to a gene: 10. Germline V gene data show CDR1 as SGHRS and CDR2 as YFSETQ. The CDR3 is 15 amino acids. CDR3: CASSMTGLVGTEAFF. Here the CDR3 DNA reads TGCGCCAGCAGCATGACAGGGTTGGTCGGCACTGAAGCTTTCTTT.

This chain uses TRBV18 with TRBJ2-3; D not certain. This CDR3 has 14 residues. V dropped 3 bases and J dropped 0 bases, with 7 bases sitting between them. Looked up from germline, CDR1 is KGHSH and CDR2 is LQKENI. The CDR3 region is CASSPPASTDTQYF. The DNA of the CDR3 is TGTGCCAGCTCACCTCCAGCTAGCACAGATACGCAGTATTTT.

About this clone: Germline is not matched at one junction end, which may reflect a read error. The chain carries TRBV10-3 and TRBJ2-7; 7 nucleotides match TRBD1. The CDR3 runs 15 residues. Germline V gene data show CDR1 as ENHRY and CDR2 as SYGVKD. CDR3: CASSEKGQLPYEQYF. CDR3 nucleotides: TGTGCCAGCAGTGAAAAGGGACAGCTCCCCTACGAGCAGTACTTC.

J is TRBJ1-5 and V is TRBV28; TRBD1 might be the D (5 bases). V dropped 8 bases and J dropped 1 base, with 24 bases sitting between them. Germline CDR1 is MDHEN and CDR2 is SYDVKM. CDR3 length: 18 amino acids. In DNA, the CDR3 is TGTGCCAGCCAAGTTTGGGGTATCTGGGGCAAGAGCAATCAGCCCCAGCATTTT. Translating gives CASQVWGIWGKSNQPQHF. The full variable domain, in which reference TRBV28 and TRBJ1-5 provide the parts outside the CDR3, is DVKVTQSSRYLVKRTGEKVFLECVQDMDHENMFWYRQDPGLGLRLIYFSYDVKMKEKGDIPEGYSVSREKKERFSLILESASTNQTSMYLCASQVWGIWGKSNQPQHFGDGTRLSIL.

This sequence joins TRBV6-6 and TRBJ2-1, with 8 bases aligning to TRBD2. Germline V CDR1 and CDR2: MNHNY, SVGAGI (reference sequence). The CDR3 covers 15 residues. With V trimmed by 7 bases and J by 0 bases, 5 bases remained unmatched. CDR3 sequence (DNA): TGTGCCAGCACACATCTAGCGGGCTCCTACAATGAGCAGTTCTTC. Amino acid sequence: CASTHLAGSYNEQFF.

The chain joins TRBV5-6 to TRBJ1-4; D may be TRBD1 (5 bases). V dropped 2 bases and J dropped 7 bases, with 15 bases sitting between them. Germline CDR1 SGHDT, CDR2 YYEEEE. The CDR3 covers 15 residues. The CDR3 loop is CASSLYSRGSEKLFF. CDR3 coding DNA: TGTGCCAGCAGCTTATATTCAAGGGGAAGTGAAAAACTGTTTTTT.

The V and J genes are TRBV6-1 and TRBJ1-2; D possibly corresponds to TRBD1 (5 bases). Deletions cut 1 base from V and 0 bases from J, with 12 bases between. Looked up from germline, CDR1 is MNHNS and CDR2 is SASEGT. CDR3 length equals 16 residues. The CDR3 coding sequence is TGTGCCAGCAGTGAAGATTTTAGGGGCTCTAACTATGGCTACACCTTC. This sequence encodes CASSEDFRGSNYGYTF.

This clone was observed once. The rearrangement joins TRBV28 to TRBJ1-2; TRBD1 matches at 8 bases. The CDR3 runs to 14 residues. The junction had 12 bases not matched to a gene; V was cut back by 10 bases and J by 5 bases. Germline V gene data show CDR1 as MDHEN and CDR2 as SYDVKM. CDR3 loop: CATFPGTGGYGYTF. Written as DNA, the CDR3 is TGTGCCACCTTCCCTGGAACAGGGGGATATGGCTACACCTTC.